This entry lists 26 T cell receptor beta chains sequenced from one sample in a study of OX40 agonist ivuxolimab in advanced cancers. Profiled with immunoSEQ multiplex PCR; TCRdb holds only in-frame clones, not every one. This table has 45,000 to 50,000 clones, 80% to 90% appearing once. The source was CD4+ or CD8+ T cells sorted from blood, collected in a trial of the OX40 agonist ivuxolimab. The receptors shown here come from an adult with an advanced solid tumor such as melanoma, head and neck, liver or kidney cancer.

In DNA, the CDR3 is TGCGCCAGTAAGAGGTCAAGCGGGAGTATCCCCTACAATGAGCAGTTCTTC. Protein: CASKRSSGSIPYNEQFF. The V call is TRBV4-1, the J call TRBJ2-1; 8 bases are shared with TRBD2. CDR3 length equals 17 residues. Germline lookup yields CDR1 MGHRA and CDR2 YSYEKL. The trim removed 9 bases at V and 2 bases at J, leaving 15 bases unmatched.

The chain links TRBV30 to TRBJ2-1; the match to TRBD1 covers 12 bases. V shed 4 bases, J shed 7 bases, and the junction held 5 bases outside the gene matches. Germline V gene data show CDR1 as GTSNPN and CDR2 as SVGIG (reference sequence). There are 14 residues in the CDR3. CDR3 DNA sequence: TGTGCCTGGATCGGGGACAGGGGGCTAAATGAGCAGTTCTTC. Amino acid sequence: CAWIGDRGLNEQFF. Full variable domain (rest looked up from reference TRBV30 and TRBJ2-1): SQTIHQWPATLVQPVGSPLSLECTVEGTSNPNLYWYRQAAGRGLQLLFYSVGIGQISSEVPQNLSASRPQDRQFILSSKKLLLSDSGFYLCAWIGDRGLNEQFFGPGTRLTVL.

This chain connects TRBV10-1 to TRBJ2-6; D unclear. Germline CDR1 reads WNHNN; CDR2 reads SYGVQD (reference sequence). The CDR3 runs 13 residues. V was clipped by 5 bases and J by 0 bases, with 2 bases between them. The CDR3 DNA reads TGCGCCAGCAGTAACTCTGGGGCCAACGTCCTGACTTTC. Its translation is CASSNSGANVLTF.

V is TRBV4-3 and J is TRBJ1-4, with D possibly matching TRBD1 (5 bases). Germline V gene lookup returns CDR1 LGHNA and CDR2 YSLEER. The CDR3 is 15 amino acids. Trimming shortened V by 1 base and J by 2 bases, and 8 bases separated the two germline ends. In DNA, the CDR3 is TGCGCCAGCAGCCAAGGTCCAGGGACTAATGAAAAACTGTTTTTT. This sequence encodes CASSQGPGTNEKLFF.

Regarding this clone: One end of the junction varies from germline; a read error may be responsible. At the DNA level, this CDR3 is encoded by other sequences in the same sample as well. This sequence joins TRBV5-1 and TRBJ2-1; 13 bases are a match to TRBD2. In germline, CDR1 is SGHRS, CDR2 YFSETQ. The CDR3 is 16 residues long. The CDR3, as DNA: TGTGCCAGCAGCTGGACTAGCGGGAGTAGATACAATGAGCAGTTCTTC. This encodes CASSWTSGSRYNEQFF.

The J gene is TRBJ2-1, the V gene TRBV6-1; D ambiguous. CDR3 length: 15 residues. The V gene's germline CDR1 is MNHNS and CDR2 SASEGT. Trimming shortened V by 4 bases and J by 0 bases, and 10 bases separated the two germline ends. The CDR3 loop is CASSVRRSSYNEQFF. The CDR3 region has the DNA TGTGCCAGCAGTGTCCGACGGAGCTCCTACAATGAGCAGTTCTTC.

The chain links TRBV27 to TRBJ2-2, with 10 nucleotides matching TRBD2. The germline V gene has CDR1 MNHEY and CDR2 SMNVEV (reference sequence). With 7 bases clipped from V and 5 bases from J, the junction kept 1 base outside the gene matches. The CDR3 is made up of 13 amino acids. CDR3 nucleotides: TGTGCCAGCAAACTAGCGGGAACCGGGGAGCTGTTTTTT. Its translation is CASKLAGTGELFF.

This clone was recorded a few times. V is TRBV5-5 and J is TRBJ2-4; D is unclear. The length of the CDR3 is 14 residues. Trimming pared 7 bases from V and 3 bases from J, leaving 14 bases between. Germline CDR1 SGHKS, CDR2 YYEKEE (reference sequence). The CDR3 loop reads CASAVALFKNIQYF. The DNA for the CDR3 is TGTGCCAGCGCAGTCGCGCTTTTCAAAAACATTCAGTACTTC.

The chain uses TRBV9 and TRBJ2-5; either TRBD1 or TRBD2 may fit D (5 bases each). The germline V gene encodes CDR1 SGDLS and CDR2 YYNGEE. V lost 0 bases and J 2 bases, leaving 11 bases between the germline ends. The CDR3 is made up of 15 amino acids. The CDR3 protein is CASSVAGTAQETQYF. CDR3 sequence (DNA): TGTGCCAGCAGCGTAGCTGGGACGGCACAAGAGACCCAGTACTTC.

CDR3 loop: CASSSLAGIYEQYF. The CDR3 DNA sequence: TGTGCCAGCAGCTCCCTGGCGGGGATCTACGAGCAGTACTTC. This rearrangement joins TRBV5-6 to TRBJ2-7, with a possible D match to TRBD2 (6 bases). The CDR3 runs to 14 residues. V gave up 3 bases and J gave up 3 bases, with 13 bases separating them. Germline CDR1 SGHDT, CDR2 YYEEEE.

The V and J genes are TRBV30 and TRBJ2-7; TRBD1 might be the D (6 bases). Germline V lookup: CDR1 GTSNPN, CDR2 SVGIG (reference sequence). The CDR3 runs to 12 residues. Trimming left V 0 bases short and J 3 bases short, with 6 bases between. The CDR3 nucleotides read TGTGCCTGGAGTGTCAGGGGCTACGAGCAGTACTTC. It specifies CAWSVRGYEQYF.

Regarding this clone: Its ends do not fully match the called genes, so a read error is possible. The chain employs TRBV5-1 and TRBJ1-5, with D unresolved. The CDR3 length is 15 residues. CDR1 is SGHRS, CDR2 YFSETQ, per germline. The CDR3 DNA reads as TGTGCCAGCAGCTTTTCAGTGGCTAGCAATCAGCCCCAGCATTTT. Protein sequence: CASSFSVASNQPQHF.

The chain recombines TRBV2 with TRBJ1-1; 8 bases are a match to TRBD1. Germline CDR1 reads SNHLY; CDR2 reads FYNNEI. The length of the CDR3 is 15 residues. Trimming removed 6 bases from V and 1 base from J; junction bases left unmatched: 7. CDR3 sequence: CASSPHGTGNTEAFF. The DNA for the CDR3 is TGTGCCAGCAGCCCCCACGGGACAGGGAACACTGAAGCTTTCTTT.

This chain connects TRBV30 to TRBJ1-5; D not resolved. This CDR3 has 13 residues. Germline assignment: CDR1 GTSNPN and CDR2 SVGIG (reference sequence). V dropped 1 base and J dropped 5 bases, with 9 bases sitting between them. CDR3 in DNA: TGTGCCTGGAGTGGTGGAGGTTATCAGCCCCAGCATTTT. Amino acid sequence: CAWSGGGYQPQHF.

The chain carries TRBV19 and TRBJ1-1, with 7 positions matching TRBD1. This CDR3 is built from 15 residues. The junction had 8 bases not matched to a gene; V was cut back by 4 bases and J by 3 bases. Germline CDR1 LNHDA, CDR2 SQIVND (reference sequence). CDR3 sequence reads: CASSKGAWGDTEAFF. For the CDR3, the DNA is TGTGCCAGTAGTAAGGGGGCCTGGGGGGACACTGAAGCTTTCTTT. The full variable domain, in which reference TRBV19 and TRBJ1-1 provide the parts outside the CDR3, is DGGITQSPKYLFRKEGQNVTLSCEQNLNHDAMYWYRQDPGQGLRLIYYSQIVNDFQKGDIAEGYSVSREKKESFPLTVTSAQKNPTAFYLCASSKGAWGDTEAFFGQGTRLTVV.

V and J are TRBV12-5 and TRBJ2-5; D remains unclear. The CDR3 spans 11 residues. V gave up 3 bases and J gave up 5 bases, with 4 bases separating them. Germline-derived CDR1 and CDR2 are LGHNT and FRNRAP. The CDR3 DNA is TGTGCTAGTGGTTTCGGGGAGACCCAGTACTTC. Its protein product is CASGFGETQYF.

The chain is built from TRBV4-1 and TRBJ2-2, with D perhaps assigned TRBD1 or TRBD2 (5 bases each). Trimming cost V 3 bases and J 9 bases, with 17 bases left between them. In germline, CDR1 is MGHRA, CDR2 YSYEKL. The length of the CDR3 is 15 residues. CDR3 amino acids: CASSQPTTRDRELFF. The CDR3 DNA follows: TGCGCCAGCAGCCAGCCCACGACGAGGGACCGGGAGCTGTTTTTT.

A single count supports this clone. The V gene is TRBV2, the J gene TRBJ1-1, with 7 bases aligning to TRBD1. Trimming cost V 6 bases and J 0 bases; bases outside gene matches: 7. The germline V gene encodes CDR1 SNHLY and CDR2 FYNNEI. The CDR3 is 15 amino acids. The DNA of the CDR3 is TGTGCCAGCAGGGCGAGGACAGGAATGAACACTGAAGCTTTCTTT. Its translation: CASRARTGMNTEAFF.

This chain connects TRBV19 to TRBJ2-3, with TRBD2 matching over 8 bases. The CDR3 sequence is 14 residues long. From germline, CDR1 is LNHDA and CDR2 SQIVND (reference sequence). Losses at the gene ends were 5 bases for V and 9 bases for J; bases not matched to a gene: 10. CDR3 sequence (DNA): TGTGCCAGTAGTGAAAACCCCGTAGCGGGAACGCAGTATTTT. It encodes CASSENPVAGTQYF.

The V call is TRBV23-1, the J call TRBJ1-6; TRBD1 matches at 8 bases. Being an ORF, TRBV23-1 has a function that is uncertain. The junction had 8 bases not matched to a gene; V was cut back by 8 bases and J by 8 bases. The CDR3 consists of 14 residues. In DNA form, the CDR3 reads TGCGCCAGCGAGCCCGGGACAGGTGATTCACCCCTCCACTTT. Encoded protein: CASEPGTGDSPLHF.

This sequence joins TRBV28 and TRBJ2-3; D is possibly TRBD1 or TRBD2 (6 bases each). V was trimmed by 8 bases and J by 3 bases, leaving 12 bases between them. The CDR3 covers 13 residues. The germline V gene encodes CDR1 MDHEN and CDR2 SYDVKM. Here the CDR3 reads CASGRRGTDTQYF. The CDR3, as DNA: TGTGCCAGCGGAAGGAGGGGGACAGATACGCAGTATTTT.

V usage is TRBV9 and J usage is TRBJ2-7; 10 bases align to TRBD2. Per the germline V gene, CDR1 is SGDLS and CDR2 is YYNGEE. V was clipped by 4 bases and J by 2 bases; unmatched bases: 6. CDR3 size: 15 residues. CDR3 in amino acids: CASSFGLAEPYEQYF. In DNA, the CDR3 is TGTGCCAGCAGCTTTGGACTAGCGGAGCCCTACGAGCAGTACTTC.

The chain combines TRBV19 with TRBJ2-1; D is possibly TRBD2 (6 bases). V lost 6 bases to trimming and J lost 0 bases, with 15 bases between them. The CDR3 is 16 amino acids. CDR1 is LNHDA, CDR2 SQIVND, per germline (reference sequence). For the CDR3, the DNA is TGTGCCAGTAGCAGTGGGGGACTGAGCTCCTACAATGAGCAGTTCTTC. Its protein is CASSSGGLSSYNEQFF.

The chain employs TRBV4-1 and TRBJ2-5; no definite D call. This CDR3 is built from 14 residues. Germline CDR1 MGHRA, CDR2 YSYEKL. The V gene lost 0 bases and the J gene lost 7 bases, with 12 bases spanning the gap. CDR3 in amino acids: CASSQDHAPGTQYF. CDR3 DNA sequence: TGCGCCAGCAGCCAAGATCACGCACCAGGGACCCAGTACTTC.

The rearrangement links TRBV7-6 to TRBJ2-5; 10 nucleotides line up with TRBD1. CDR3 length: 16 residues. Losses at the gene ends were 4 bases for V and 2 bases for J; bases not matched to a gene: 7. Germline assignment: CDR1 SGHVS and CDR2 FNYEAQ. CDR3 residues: CASSSGQGRGQETQYF. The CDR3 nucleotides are TGTGCCAGCAGCTCGGGACAGGGGAGGGGGCAAGAGACCCAGTACTTC.

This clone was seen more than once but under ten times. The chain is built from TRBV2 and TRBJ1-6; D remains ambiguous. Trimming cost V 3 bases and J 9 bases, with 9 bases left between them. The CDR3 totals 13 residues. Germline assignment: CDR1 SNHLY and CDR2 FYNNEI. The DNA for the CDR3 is TGTGCCAGCAGTGATGAGTACAGTTCACCCCTCCACTTT. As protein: CASSDEYSSPLHF.